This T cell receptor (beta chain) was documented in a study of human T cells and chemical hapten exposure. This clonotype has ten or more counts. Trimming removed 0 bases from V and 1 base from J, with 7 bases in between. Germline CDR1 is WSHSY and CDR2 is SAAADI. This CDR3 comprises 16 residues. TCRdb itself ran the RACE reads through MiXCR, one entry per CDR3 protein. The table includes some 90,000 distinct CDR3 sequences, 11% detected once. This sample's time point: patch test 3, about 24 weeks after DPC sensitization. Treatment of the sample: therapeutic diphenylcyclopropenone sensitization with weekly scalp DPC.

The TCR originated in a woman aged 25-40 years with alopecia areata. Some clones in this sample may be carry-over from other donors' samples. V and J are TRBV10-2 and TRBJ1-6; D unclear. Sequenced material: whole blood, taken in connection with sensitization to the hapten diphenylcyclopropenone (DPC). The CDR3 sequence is CASSESKGSYNSPLHF. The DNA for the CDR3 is TGCGCCAGCAGTGAGTCGAAGGGTTCCTATAATTCACCCCTCCACTTT.